The source of this TCR beta chain is a study of T cells after yellow fever vaccination (dated by TCRdb to about 2019). Describing the broader study: Libraries from fractions with low cell numbers were prepared with the SMART-Seq v4 Ultra Low Input RNA kit. Two healthy male donors made up the cohort, one aged 18 to 30 years and the other aged 30 to 40 years. Blood samples were taken at several timepoints before and after primary and secondary immunization, and bulk PBMC replicates and cell subsets were isolated. To follow T-cell clones before and after both primary and booster YFV17D yellow fever vaccination, bulk TCR alpha and beta repertoires underwent longitudinal sequencing. Here is what the overall study found, with its caveats: FACS-sorted repertoires could contain abundant contaminating clonotypes from the bulk population, so computational filtering was required. After the booster, most clones that had expanded after primary vaccination were detected again (approximately 96% of CD4 and around 88% of CD8), suggesting broad maintenance of memory. Because the study included only a couple of donors, the extent to which the findings can be generalized is limited. A small share of clonotypes occurred in both CD4 and CD8 compartments, likely arising from convergent recombination. The secondary T-cell response was weaker than the primary response but faster, peaking on day 5 instead of day 15.

TCR cDNA was made using 5'RACE template switching, a step that added a universal primer site and unique molecular identifiers. Priming of cDNA synthesis was performed from both the TCR alpha and TCR beta constant segments. Libraries were amplified in two PCR steps, with sample barcodes and sequencing adapters added in the second step. Sequencing of libraries was performed on Illumina HiSeq 2500 (2x100 bp) or NovaSeq (2x150 bp). For the original study's pipeline: MIGEC handled demultiplexing of reads and collapsing into UMI consensus sequences, while MiXCR performed V(D)J alignment. Clonotypes responding to the vaccine were identified with edgeR on replicate PBMC samples, with the criteria of FDR below 0.01 and a log2 fold change above 5 up to day 15. Bulk clonotypes were assigned CD4 or CD8 identity according to which sequenced CD4 or CD8 repertoire held them at higher abundance. Clonotypes enriched at least 10-fold in dextramer-positive versus dextramer-negative fractions were classed as NS4B-specific, and CD4-biased clonotypes were left out. Through fastp at Q25 and MiXCR, TCRdb rebuilt clones from the public reads, retaining in-frame beta chains. Each entry merges the rows of one CDR3 protein and shows their most common DNA and genes. The V and J calls were determined by TCRdb, not by the authors. The sample has about 85,000 distinct CDR3 sequences on record, 13% of them singletons. 20% to 25% of the sample is held by the ten biggest clonotypes.

A distance of 12 bases separates the germline ends of V and J, which lose 1 base and 2 bases respectively. Taken from the germline V gene, the CDR1 and CDR2 loops are SGHAT and FQNNGV. The CDR3, cysteine through phenylalanine, is 15 amino acids long. Of all the DNA, just the CDR3 is kept, 45 bases in frame from base 1. Notes on this clonotype: No much larger clone exists at a distance of one base, and base qualities are not known.

What the treatment or condition label conveys for this sample: live attenuated yellow fever vaccine strain. A standard Ficoll-Paque protocol was used to isolate PBMCs from peripheral blood. With anti-CD3 and anti-CD8 staining plus a dextramer loaded with the yellow fever NS4B epitope peptide, the researchers sorted epitope-specific CD8 T cells. RNA was extracted with TriZol from bulk PBMCs, CD4 and CD8 fractions, and dextramer-positive and dextramer-negative fractions. The sample in question was CD8+ T cells not binding an NS4B(214-222) dextramer, sorted from PBMCs, obtained 21 days after the first yellow fever vaccination. What this sample's cell subset or site label stands for: NS4B epitope dextramer-negative CD8 T cells. The sequence came from a young man who received the YFV17D yellow fever vaccine. The chain links TRBV11-2 with TRBJ2-7; the D gene is perhaps TRBD1, from 6 matching bases. The bases are TGTGCCAGCAGCTTAGCAGGGGCCTCACCCTACGAGCAGTACTTC. The encoded protein is CASSLAGASPYEQYF. Reference TRBV11-2 and TRBJ2-7 proteins supply the regions before and after the CDR3; the full variable domain is: EAGVAQSPRYKIIEKRQSVAFWCNPISGHATLYWYQQILGQGPKLLIQFQNNGVVDDSQLPKDRFSAERLKGVDSTLKIQPAKLEDSAVYLCASSLAGASPYEQYFGPGTRLTVT.